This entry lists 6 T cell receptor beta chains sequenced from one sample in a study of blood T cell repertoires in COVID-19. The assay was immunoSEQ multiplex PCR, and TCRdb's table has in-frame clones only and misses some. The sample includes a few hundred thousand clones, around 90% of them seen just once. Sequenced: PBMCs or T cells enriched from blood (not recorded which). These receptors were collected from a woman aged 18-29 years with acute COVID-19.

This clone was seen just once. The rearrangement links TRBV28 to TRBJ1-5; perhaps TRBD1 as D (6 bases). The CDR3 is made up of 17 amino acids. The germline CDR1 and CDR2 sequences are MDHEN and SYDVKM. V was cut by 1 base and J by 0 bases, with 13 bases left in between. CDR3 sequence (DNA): TGTGCCAGCAGTTTATTTGGACAGTATTATAGCAATCAGCCCCAGCATTTT. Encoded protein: CASSLFGQYYSNQPQHF.

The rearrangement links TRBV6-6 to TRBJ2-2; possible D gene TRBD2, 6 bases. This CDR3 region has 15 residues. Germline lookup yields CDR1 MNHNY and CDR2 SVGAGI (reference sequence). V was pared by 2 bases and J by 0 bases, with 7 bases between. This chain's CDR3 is CASSYGGTNTGELFF. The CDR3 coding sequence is TGTGCCAGCAGTTACGGGGGGACGAACACCGGGGAGCTGTTTTTT.

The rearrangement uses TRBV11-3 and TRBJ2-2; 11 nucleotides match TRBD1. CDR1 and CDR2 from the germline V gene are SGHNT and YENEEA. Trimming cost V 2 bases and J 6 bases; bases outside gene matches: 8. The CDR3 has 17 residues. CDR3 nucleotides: TGTGCCAGCAGCTTAAGTCCGGGACAGGGGGGTTCCGGGGAGCTGTTTTTT. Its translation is CASSLSPGQGGSGELFF. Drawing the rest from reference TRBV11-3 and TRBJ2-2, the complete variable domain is EAGVVQSPRYKIIEKKQPVAFWCNPISGHNTLYWYLQNLGQGPELLIRYENEEAVDDSQLPKDRFSAERLKGVDSTLKIQPAELGDSAVYLCASSLSPGQGGSGELFFGEGSRLTVL.

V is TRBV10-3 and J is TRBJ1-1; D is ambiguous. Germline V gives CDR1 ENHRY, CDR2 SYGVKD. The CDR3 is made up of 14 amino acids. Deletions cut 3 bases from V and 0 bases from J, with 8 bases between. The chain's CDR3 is CAISEVSMNTEAFF. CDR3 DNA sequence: TGTGCCATCAGTGAAGTGAGCATGAACACTGAAGCTTTCTTT.

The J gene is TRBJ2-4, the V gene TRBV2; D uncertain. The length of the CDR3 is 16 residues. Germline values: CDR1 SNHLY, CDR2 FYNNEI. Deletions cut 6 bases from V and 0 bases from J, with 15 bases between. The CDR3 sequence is CASSGPNSLAKNIQYF. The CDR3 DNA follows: TGTGCCAGCAGCGGTCCTAACAGTTTAGCCAAAAACATTCAGTACTTC.

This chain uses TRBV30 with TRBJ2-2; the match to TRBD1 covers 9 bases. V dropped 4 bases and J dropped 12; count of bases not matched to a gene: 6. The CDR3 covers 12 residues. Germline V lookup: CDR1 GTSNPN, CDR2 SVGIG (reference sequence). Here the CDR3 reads CAWTRGTGKLFF. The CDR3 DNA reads TGTGCCTGGACCCGCGGGACAGGGAAGCTGTTTTTT.